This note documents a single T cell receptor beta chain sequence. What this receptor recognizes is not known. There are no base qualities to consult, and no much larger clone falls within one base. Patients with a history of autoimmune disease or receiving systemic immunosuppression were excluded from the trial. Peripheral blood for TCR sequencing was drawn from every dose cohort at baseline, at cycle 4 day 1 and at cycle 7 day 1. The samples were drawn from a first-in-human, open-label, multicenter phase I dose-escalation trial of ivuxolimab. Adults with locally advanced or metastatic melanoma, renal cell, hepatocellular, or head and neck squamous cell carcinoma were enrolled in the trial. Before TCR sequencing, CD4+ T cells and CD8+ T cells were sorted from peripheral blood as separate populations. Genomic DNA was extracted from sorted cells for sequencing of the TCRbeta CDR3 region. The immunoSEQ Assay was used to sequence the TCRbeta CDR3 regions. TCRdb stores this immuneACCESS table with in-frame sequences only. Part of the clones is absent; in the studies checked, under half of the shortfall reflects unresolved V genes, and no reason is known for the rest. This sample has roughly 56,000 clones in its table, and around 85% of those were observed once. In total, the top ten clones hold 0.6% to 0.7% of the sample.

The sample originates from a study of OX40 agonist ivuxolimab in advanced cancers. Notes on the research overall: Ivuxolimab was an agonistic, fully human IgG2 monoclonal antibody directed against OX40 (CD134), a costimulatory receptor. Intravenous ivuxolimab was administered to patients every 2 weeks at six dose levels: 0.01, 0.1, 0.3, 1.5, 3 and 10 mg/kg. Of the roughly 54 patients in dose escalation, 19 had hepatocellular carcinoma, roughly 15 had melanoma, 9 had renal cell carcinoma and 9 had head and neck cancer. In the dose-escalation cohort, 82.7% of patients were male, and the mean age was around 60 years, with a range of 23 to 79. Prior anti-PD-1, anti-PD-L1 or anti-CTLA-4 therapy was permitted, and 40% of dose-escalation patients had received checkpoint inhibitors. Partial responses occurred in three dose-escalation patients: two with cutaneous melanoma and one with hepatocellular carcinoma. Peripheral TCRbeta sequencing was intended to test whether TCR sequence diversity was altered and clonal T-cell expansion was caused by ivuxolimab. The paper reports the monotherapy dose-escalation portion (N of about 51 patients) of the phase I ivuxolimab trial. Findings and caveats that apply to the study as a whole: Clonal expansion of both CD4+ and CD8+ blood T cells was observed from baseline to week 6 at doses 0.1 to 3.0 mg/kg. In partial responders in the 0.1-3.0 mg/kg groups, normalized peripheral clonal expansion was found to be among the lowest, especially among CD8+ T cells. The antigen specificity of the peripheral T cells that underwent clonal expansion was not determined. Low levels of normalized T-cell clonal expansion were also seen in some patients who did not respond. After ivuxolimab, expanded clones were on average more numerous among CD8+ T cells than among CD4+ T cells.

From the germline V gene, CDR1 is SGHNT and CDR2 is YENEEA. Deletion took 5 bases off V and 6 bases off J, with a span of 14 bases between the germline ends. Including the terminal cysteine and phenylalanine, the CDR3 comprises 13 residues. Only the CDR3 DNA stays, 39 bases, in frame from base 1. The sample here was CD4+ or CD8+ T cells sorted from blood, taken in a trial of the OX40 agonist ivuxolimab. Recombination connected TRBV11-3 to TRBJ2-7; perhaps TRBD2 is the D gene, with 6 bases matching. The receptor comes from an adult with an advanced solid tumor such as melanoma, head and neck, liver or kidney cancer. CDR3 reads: CASSTETSSEQYF. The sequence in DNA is TGTGCCAGCAGCACGGAGACTAGTAGCGAGCAGTACTTC.